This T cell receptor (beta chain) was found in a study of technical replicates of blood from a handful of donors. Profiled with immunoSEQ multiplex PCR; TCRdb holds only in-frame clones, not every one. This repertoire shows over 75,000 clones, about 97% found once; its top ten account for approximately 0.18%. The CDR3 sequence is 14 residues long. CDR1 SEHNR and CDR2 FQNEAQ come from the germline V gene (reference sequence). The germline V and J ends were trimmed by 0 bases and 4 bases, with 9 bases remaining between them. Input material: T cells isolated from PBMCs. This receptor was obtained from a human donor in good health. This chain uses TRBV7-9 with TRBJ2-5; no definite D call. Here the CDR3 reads CASSLASRGETQYF. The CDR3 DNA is TGTGCCAGCAGCTTAGCATCCAGAGGAGAGACCCAGTACTTC.